This TCR beta chain was obtained from a study of beta chain features in type 1 diabetes (dated by TCRdb to the late 2010s). Study-level background: Mean age, gender distribution, total cell number and subset yield were not different between patients and healthy donors. Across all samples, about 110 million sorted cells were examined, and cell number per subset correlated strongly with RNA yield. In the study, recently diagnosed type 1 diabetes patients and matched healthy donors were compared on the TCRB repertoires of their sorted circulating CD4+ T cell subsets. Naive and central memory subsets were obtained from all 30 or so donors, but regulatory and stem cell-like memory subsets were isolated from only 8 patients and about 8 healthy donors. What the work shows at the level of the full study, not this receptor alone: Sequencing cDNA rather than genomic DNA could over-represent highly expressing activated cells, although activation and CD3 levels did not differ between groups. Type 1 diabetes patients showed a moderate but significant shortening of TCRB CDR3 length in all four CD4+ subsets. Patients with type 1 diabetes made fewer insertions and deleted more nucleotides at VDJ recombination sites, implying thymic rearrangement abnormalities. Naive, central memory and regulatory TCRB repertoires appeared more similar among patients than among healthy donors. Only small numbers of individuals were included in the HLA sub-analyses, which left unresolved whether HLA type had any influence on TCRB rearrangement. Shorter templates might have been favored by PCR, but patient and control samples were amplified and corrected together, so both groups would have been affected equally by any skew.

From the cysteine up to the phenylalanine, the CDR3 has a length of 17 residues. This entry keeps only the CDR3 DNA: 51 bases, framed from base 1. Based on the germline V gene, the CDR1 and CDR2 sequences are SGHDN and FVKESK. V sheds 0 bases and J sheds 7 bases, leaving 19 bases between their ends. All of the isolated RNA was reverse transcribed with the High Capacity cDNA Reverse Transcription Kit, so expressed TCRB transcripts were sequenced. Naive, central memory and regulatory T cell samples underwent deep immunoSEQ sequencing, averaging around 4 million total reads per sample. Sorted cells were lysed in RLT buffer and RNA was extracted with DNase-treated RNeasy Micro or Mini kits, depending on cell number. Each cell subset was processed separately to prevent cross-contamination, with patient and healthy donor samples processed together. TCRB sequences were amplified from cDNA with the immunoSEQ multiplex PCR, producing 87-bp fragments spanning the CDR3 region. Sequencing of the amplicons was performed on the Illumina HiSeq platform. In the source study's methods: Synthetic template baselines were used to correct PCR bias computationally, reads within Hamming distance 2 were collapsed together, and singletons that could not be merged were discarded. By aligning reads against IMGT, V, D and J genes, CDR3 length, and insertions or deletions at six rearrangement sites were assigned. Within each subset, clonotype counts were normalized to sorted cell number, and only after that were true diversity and Gini coefficients computed with the tcR R package. Repertoire sharing was quantified using the overlap coefficient calculated on TCRB nucleotide sequences. The immuneACCESS repertoire file appears here via TCRdb, limited to in-frame rearrangements. These files lack a portion of the clones; in checked studies, under half of the deficit traces to unresolved V genes, and the cause of the others is not known. V, J and clone size were drawn from that table, and D and trimming were deduced from the DNA. The sample includes 130,000 to 150,000 clones, with 9.2% observed a single time. The ten largest clones add up to 0.6% to 0.8% of the sample.

From each donor, a single peripheral blood sample of approximately 0.11 L on average was drawn into heparinised tubes. Using a panel that included CD45RO, CCR7, CD25, CD127, CD95 and CD27, naive, central memory, regulatory and stem cell-like memory CD4+ T cells were sorted on a BD FACSAria II. A purity above 98% was achieved for all sorted populations. Right away, PBMCs were isolated by Lymphoprep density gradient centrifugation and were stained directly, with no culture step. So that batch effects would be minimized, each experiment stained and sorted samples in pairs, pairing one healthy donor with one patient. About this clone itself: Its recognized antigen is unknown. Base qualities are missing; no much larger clone stands one base away.

This sequence originates from a man younger than 35 in good health. Sequencing was carried out using central memory CD4+ T cells from blood. Recombination connected TRBV14 to TRBJ2-1; there is no confident call for the D gene. Read as DNA, the sequence is TGTGCCAGCAGCCAAGAATACGGTCTGAGGCCGCGTAATGAGCAGTTCTTC. This codes for CASSQEYGLRPRNEQFF.